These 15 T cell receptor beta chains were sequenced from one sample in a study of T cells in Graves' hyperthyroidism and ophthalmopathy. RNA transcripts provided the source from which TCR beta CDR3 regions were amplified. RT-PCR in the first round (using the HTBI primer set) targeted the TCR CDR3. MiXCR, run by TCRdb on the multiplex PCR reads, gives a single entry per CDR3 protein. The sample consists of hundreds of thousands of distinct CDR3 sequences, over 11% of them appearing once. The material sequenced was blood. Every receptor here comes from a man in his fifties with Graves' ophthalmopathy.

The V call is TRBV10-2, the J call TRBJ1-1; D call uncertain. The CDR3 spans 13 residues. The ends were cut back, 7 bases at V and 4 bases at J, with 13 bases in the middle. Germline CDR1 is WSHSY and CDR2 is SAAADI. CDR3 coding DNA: TGCGCCAGCACCCCCGAGAGAGCCACTGAAGCTTTCTTT. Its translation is CASTPERATEAFF.

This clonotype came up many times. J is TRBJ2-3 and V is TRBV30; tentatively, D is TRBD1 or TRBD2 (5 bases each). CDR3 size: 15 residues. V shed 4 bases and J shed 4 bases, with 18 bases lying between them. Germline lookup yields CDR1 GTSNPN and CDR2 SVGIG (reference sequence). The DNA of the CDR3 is TGTGCCTGGACCAAGATAGAGGGGTCAGCAGATACGCAGTATTTT. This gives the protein CAWTKIEGSADTQYF.

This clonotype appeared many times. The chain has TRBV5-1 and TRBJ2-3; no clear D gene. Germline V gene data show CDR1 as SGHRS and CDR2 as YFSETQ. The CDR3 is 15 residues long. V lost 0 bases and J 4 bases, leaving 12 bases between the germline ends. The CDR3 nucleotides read TGCGCCAGCAGCTTGGGGGTCCCACTCTCAGATACGCAGTATTTT. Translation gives CASSLGVPLSDTQYF.

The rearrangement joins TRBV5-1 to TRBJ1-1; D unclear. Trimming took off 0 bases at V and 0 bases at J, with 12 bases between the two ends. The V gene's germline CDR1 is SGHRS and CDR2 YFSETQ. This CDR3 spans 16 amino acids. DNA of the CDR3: TGCGCCAGCAGCTTGGTCAATCCTGCCATGAACACTGAAGCTTTCTTT. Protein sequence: CASSLVNPAMNTEAFF.

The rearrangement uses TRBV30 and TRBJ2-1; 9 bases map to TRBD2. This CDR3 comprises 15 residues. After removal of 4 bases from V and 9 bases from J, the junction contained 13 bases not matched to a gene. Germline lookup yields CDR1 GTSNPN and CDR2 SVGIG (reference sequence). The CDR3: CAWTGAAGGPGEQFF. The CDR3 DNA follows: TGTGCCTGGACAGGTGCAGCGGGAGGACCCGGTGAGCAGTTCTTC.

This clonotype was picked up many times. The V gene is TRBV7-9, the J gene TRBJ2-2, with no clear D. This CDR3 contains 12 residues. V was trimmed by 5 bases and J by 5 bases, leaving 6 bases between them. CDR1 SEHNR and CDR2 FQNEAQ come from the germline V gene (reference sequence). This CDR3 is CASSAETGELFF. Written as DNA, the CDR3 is TGTGCCAGCAGCGCAGAGACCGGGGAGCTGTTTTTT.

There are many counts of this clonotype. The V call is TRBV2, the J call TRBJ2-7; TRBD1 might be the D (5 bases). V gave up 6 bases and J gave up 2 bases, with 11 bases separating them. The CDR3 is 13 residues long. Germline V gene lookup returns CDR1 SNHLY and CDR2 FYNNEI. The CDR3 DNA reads TGTGCCAGCAGGAAGACAGCTACCTACGAGCAGTACTTC. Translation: CASRKTATYEQYF.

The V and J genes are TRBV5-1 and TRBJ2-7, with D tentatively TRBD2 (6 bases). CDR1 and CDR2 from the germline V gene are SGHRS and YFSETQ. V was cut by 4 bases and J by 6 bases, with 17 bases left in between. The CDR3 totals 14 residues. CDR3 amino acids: CASSRGGVRGEQYF. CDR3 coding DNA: TGCGCCAGCAGCAGGGGCGGGGTCCGGGGCGAGCAGTACTTC.

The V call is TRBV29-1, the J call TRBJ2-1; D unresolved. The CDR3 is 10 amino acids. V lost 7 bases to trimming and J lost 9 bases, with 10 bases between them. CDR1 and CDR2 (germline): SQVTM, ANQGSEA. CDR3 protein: CSGDSGEQFF. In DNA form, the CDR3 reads TGCAGCGGGGATTCGGGTGAGCAGTTCTTC.

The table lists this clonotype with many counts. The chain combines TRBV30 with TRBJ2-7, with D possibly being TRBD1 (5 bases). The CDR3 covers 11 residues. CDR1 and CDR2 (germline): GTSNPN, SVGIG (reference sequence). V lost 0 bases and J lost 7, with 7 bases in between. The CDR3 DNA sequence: TGTGCCTGGAGTGTAGGGGTTGAGCAGTACTTC. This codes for CAWSVGVEQYF.

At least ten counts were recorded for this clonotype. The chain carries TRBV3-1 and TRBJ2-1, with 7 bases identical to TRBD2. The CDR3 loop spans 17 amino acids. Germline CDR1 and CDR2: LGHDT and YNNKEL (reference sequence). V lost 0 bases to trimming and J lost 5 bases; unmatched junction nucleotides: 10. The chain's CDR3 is CASSQDLGRALNNEQFF. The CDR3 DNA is TGTGCCAGCAGCCAAGATCTGGGGAGGGCCTTGAACAATGAGCAGTTCTTC.

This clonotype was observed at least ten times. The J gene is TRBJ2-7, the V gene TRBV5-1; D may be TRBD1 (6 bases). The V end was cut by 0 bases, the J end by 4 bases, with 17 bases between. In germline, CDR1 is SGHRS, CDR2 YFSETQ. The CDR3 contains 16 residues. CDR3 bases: TGCGCCAGCAGCTTGGCCGGTAGGGGGTTACGGTACGAGCAGTACTTC. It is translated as CASSLAGRGLRYEQYF.

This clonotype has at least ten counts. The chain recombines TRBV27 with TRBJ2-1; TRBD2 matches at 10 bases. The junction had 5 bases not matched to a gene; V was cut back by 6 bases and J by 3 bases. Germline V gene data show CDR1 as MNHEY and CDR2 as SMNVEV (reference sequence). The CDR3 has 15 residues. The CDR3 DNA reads TGTGCCAGCAGCTCCCCTAGCGGGAGCTACAATGAGCAGTTCTTC. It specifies CASSSPSGSYNEQFF.

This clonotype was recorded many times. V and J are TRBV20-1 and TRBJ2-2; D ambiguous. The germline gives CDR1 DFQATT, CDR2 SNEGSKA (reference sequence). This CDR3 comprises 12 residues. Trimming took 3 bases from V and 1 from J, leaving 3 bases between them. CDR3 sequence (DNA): TGCAGTGCTAGTAAGAACACCGGGGAGCTGTTTTTT. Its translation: CSASKNTGELFF.

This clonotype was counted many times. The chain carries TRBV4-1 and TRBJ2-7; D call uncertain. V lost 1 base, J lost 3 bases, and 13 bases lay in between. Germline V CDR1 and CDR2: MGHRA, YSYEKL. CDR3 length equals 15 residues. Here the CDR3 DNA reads TGCGCCAGCAGCCAAGGACTGGACGGATACTACGAGCAGTACTTC. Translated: CASSQGLDGYYEQYF.